A selection of T cell receptor beta chains follows, all from one sample in a study of control samples from healthy donors and cancer patients. The assay was immunoSEQ multiplex PCR, and TCRdb's table has in-frame clones only and misses some. The sample lists around 180,000 clones; around 88% were seen once. The sample consisted of blood. The source of these receptors is a woman between 25 and 40 years old in good health. Both conserved end residues are part of each CDR3. D genes are given only for firm matches. Expanded clones get a size class; other rows say once, few or many, or leave the size out.

v_call: TRBV7-9
j_call: TRBJ2-1
d_call: NA
clone_size: NA
cdr3_aa: CASSKGLASYNEQFF
cdr3_nt: TGTGCCAGCAGCAAAGGGCTAGCGTCCTACAATGAGCAGTTCTTC

v_call: TRBV18
j_call: TRBJ2-1
d_call: NA
clone_size: NA
cdr3_aa: CASSPGLDNEQFF
cdr3_nt: TGTGCCAGCTCACCGGGACTCGACAATGAGCAGTTCTTC

v_call: TRBV6-5
j_call: TRBJ1-2
d_call: NA
clone_size: NA
cdr3_aa: CASGGRLYGYTF
cdr3_nt: TGTGCCAGTGGGGGGCGGCTCTATGGCTACACCTTC

v_call: TRBV7-8
j_call: TRBJ2-1
d_call: NA
clone_size: NA
cdr3_aa: CASSLGPEQFF
cdr3_nt: TGTGCCAGCAGCCTGGGACCCGAGCAGTTCTTC

v_call: TRBV5-4
j_call: TRBJ2-2
d_call: NA
clone_size: few
cdr3_aa: CASSLQGSPGELFF
cdr3_nt: TGTGCCAGCAGCTTGCAGGGGAGTCCCGGGGAGCTGTTTTTT

v_call: TRBV5-1
j_call: TRBJ2-7
d_call: TRBD2
clone_size: NA
cdr3_aa: CASSLGLAGAALGEQYF
cdr3_nt: TGCGCCAGCAGCTTGGGGCTAGCGGGGGCAGCCTTGGGCGAGCAGTACTTC

v_call: TRBV24-1
j_call: TRBJ2-3
d_call: NA
clone_size: NA
cdr3_aa: CATSAIGQTTDTQYF
cdr3_nt: TGTGCCACCAGTGCTATCGGACAGACCACAGATACGCAGTATTTT

v_call: TRBV4-1
j_call: TRBJ2-7
d_call: NA
clone_size: NA
cdr3_aa: CASSQVYTYSYEQYF
cdr3_nt: TGCGCCAGCAGCCAGGTCTATACGTATTCCTACGAGCAGTACTTC

v_call: TRBV14
j_call: TRBJ1-6
d_call: NA
clone_size: NA
cdr3_aa: CASSHWSSYNSPLHF
cdr3_nt: TGTGCCAGCAGCCACTGGAGCTCCTATAATTCACCCCTCCACTTT

v_call: TRBV4-1
j_call: TRBJ2-4
d_call: TRBD2
clone_size: NA
cdr3_aa: CASSQGLAGGAGDIQYF
cdr3_nt: TGCGCCAGCAGCCAAGGACTAGCGGGGGGTGCAGGGGACATTCAGTACTTC

v_call: TRBV7-9
j_call: TRBJ1-5
d_call: NA
clone_size: NA
cdr3_aa: CASSGGFGQPQHF
cdr3_nt: TGTGCCAGCAGCGGGGGGTTTGGTCAGCCCCAGCATTTT

v_call: TRBV18
j_call: TRBJ1-2
d_call: NA
clone_size: NA
cdr3_aa: CASSPPGTVYYGYTF
cdr3_nt: TGTGCCAGCTCACCACCGGGCACAGTCTACTATGGCTACACCTTC

v_call: TRBV3-1/TRBV3-2
j_call: TRBJ2-7
d_call: TRBD2
clone_size: NA
cdr3_aa: CASSQIENDGGREQYF
cdr3_nt: TGTGCCAGCAGCCAAATCGAGAACGACGGGGGGAGAGAGCAGTACTTC

v_call: TRBV7-6
j_call: TRBJ2-1
d_call: TRBD2
clone_size: few
cdr3_aa: CASSLASSGSYNEQFF
cdr3_nt: TGTGCCAGCAGTCTTGCCTCTAGCGGGAGCTACAATGAGCAGTTCTTC

v_call: TRBV6-5
j_call: TRBJ2-5
d_call: NA
clone_size: NA
cdr3_aa: CASRTGLSQETQYF
cdr3_nt: TGTGCCAGCAGGACGGGACTCTCCCAAGAGACCCAGTACTTC

v_call: TRBV3-1/TRBV3-2
j_call: TRBJ2-2
d_call: NA
clone_size: NA
cdr3_aa: CASSQDWNTGELFF
cdr3_nt: TGTGCCAGCAGCCAAGATTGGAACACCGGGGAGCTGTTTTTT